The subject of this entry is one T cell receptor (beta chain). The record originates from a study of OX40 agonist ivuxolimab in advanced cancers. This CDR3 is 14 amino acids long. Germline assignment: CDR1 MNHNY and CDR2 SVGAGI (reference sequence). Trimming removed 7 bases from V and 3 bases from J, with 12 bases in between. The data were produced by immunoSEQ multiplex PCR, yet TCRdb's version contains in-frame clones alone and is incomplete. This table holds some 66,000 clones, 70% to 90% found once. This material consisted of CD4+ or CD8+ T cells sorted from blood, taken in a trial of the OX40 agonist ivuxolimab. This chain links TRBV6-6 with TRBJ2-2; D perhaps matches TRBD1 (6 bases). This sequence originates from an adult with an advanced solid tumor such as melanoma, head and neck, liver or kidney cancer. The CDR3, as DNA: TGTGCCAGCACTCAGGGGACGGACACCGGGGAGCTGTTTTTT. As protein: CASTQGTDTGELFF.